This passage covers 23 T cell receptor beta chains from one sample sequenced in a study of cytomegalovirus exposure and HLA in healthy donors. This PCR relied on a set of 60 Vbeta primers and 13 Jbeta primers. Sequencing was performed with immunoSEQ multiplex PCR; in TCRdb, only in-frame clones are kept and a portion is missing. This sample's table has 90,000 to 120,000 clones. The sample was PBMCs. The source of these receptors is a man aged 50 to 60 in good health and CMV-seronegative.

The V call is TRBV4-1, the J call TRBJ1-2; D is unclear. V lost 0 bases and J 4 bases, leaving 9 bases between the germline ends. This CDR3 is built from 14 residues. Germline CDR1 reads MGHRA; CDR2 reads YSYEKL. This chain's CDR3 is CASSQDRSVYGYTF. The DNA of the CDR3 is TGCGCCAGCAGCCAAGATCGCTCGGTCTATGGCTACACCTTC.

CDR3 coding DNA: TGCGCCAGCAGCCAAGTGGTGACAGGAAATCAGCCCCAGCATTTT. Translating it yields CASSQVVTGNQPQHF. V is TRBV4-1 and J is TRBJ1-5, with D possibly TRBD1 on 6 matching bases. The CDR3 runs 15 residues. Trimming took off 1 base at V and 4 bases at J, with 11 bases between the two ends. CDR1 is MGHRA and CDR2 is YSYEKL in the germline V gene.

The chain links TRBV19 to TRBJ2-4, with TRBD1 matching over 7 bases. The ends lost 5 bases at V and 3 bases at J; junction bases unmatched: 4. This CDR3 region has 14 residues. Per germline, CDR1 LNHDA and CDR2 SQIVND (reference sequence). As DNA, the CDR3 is TGTGCCAGTAGTTTTTGGGACAGCAAAAACATTCAGTACTTC. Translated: CASSFWDSKNIQYF.

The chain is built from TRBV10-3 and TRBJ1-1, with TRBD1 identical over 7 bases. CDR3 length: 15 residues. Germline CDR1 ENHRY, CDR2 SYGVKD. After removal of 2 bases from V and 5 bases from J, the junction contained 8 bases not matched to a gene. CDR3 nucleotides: TGTGCCATCAGTGAGGCGGGACAGTCGGGGACTGAAGCTTTCTTT. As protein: CAISEAGQSGTEAFF.

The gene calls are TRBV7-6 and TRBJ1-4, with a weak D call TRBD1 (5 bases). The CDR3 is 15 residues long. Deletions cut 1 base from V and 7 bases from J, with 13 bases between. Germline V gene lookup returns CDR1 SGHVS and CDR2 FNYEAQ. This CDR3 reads CASSLVGEIGEKLFF. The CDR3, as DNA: TGTGCCAGCAGCTTAGTAGGGGAAATTGGTGAAAAACTGTTTTTT. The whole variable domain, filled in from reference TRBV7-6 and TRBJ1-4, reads GAGVSQSPRYKVTKRGQDVALRCDPISGHVSLYWYRQALGQGPEFLTYFNYEAQQDKSGLPNDRFSAERPEGSISTLTIQRTEQRDSAMYRCASSLVGEIGEKLFFGSGTQLSVL.

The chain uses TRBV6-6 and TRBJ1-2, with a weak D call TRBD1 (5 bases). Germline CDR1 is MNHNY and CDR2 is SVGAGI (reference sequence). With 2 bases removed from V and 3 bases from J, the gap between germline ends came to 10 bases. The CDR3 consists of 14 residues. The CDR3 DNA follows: TGTGCCAGCAGTTACGTTACAGGCGACTATGGCTACACCTTC. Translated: CASSYVTGDYGYTF.

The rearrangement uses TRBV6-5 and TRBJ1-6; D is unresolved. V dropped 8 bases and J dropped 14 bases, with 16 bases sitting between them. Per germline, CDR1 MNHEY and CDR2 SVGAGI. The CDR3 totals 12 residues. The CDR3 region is CASRYLEGALHF. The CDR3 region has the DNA TGTGCCAGCCGGTATCTTGAAGGAGCCCTCCACTTT.

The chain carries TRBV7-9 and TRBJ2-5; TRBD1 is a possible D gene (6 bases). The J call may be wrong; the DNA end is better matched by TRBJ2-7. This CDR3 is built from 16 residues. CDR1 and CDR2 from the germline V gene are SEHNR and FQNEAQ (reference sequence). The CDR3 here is CASSPAPGQSTYEQYF. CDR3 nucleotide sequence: TGTGCCAGCAGCCCGGCACCCGGACAGAGTACCTACGAGCAGTACTTC.

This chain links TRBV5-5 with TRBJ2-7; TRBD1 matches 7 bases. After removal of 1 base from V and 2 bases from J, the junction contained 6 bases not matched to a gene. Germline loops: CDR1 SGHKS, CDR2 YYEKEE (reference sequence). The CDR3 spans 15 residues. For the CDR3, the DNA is TGTGCCAGCAGCTTGATTGGGCAGGGGGCCTACGAGCAGTACTTC. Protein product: CASSLIGQGAYEQYF.

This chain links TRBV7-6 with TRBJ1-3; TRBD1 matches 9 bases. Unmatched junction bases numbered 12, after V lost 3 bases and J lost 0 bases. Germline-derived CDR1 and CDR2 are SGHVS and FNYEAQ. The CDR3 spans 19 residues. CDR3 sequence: CASSLSAGTGSHSGNTIYF. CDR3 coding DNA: TGTGCCAGCAGCTTGTCAGCCGGGACAGGGAGTCACTCTGGAAACACCATATATTTT.

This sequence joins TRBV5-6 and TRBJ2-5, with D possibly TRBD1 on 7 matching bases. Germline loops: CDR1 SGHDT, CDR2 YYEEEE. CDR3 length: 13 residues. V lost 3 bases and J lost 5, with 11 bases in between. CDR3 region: CASSSGGTETQYF. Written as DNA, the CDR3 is TGTGCCAGCAGCTCAGGGGGGACGGAGACCCAGTACTTC.

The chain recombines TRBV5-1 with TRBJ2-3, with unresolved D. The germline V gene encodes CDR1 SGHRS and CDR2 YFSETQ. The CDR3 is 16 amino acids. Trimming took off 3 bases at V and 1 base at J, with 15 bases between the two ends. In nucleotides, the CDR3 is TGCGCCAGCAGCTCTGATGCCGTGTCGGGCACAGATACGCAGTATTTT. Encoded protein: CASSSDAVSGTDTQYF.

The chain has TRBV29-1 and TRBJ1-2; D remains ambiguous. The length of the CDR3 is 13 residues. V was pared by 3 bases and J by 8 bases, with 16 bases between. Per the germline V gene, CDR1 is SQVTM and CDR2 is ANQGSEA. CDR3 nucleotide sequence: TGCAGCGTTGACGAGAATAGGAGTAGAGGCTACACCTTC. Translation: CSVDENRSRGYTF. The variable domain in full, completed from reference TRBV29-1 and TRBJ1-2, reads SAVISQKPSRDICQRGTSLTIQCQVDSQVTMMFWYRQQPGQSLTLIATANQGSEATYESGFVIDKFPISRPNLTFSTLTVSNMSPEDSSIYLCSVDENRSRGYTFGSGTRLTVV.

The CDR3 sequence: CASSLAGAQETQYF. The CDR3 nucleotides are TGTGCCAGCAGCTTGGCAGGGGCCCAAGAGACCCAGTACTTC. V gene TRBV5-6 combines with J gene TRBJ2-5, with a tentative D call TRBD1 (6 bases). The CDR3 sequence is 14 residues long. Germline V gives CDR1 SGHDT, CDR2 YYEEEE. Trimming stripped 0 bases from V and 1 base from J, with 7 bases between.

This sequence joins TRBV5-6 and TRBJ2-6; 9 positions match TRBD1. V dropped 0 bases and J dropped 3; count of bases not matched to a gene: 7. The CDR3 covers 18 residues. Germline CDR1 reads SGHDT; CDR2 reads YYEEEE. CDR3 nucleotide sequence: TGTGCCAGCAGCTTGGGTGCACAGGGGGCTGGTGGGGCCAACGTCCTGACTTTC. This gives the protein CASSLGAQGAGGANVLTF.

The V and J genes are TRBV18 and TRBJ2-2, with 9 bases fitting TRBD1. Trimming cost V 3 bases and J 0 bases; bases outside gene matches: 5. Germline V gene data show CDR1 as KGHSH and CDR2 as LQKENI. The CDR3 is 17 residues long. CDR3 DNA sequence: TGTGCCAGCTCACCGCGTGACAGGGGGTCGAACACCGGGGAGCTGTTTTTT. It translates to CASSPRDRGSNTGELFF.

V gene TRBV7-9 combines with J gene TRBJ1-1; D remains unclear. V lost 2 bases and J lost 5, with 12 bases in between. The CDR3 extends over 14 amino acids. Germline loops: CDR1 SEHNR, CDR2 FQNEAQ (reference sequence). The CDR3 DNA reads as TGTGCCAGCAGCTTAACAAACGGGTGGACTGAAGCTTTCTTT. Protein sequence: CASSLTNGWTEAFF.

DNA of the CDR3: TGTGCCAGCAGAAGGACAGAAGGAGGCTACACCTTC. As protein: CASRRTEGGYTF. The gene calls are TRBV6-5 and TRBJ1-2; the D gene is possibly TRBD1 (6 bases). This CDR3 is 12 amino acids long. Germline CDR1 reads MNHEY; CDR2 reads SVGAGI. V lost 6 bases to trimming and J lost 8 bases, with 13 bases between them.

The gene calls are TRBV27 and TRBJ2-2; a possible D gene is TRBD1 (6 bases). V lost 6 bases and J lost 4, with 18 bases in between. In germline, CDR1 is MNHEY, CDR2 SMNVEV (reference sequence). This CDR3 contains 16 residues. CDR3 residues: CASSYKQGRSTGELFF. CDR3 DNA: TGTGCCAGCAGCTATAAACAGGGCCGGAGCACCGGGGAGCTGTTTTTT.

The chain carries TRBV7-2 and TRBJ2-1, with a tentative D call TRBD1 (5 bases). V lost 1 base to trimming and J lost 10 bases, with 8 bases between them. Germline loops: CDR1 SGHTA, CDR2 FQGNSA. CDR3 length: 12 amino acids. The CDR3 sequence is CASSLGGREQFF. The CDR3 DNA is TGTGCCAGCAGCTTAGGGGGCCGAGAGCAGTTCTTC.

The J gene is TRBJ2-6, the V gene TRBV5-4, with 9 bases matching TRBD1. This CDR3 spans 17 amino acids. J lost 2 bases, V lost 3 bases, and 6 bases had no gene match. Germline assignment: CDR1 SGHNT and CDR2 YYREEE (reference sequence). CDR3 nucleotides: TGTGCCAGCAGCTCGCCGGGACAGGGACCTGGGGCCAACGTCCTGACTTTC. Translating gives CASSSPGQGPGANVLTF.

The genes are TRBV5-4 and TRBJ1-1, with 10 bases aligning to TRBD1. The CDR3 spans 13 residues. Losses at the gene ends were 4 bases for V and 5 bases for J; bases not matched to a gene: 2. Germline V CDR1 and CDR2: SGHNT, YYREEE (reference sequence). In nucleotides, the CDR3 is TGTGCCAGCAGCGTGGACAGGGGGACTGAAGCTTTCTTT. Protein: CASSVDRGTEAFF.

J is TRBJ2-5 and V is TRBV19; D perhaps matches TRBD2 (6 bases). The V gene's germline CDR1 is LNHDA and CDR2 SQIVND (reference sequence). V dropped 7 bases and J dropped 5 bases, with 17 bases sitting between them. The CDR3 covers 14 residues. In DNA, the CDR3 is TGTGCCAGTATGGCTAGCGCCCTGGTGGAGACCCAGTACTTC. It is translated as CASMASALVETQYF.